The 31 T cell receptor beta chains given below trace back to one sample, sequenced in a study of blood T cell repertoires in COVID-19. Profiling relied on immunoSEQ multiplex PCR, and the TCRdb table lists in-frame clones only, not all of them. The table has 300,000 to 350,000 clones, approximately 90% seen once. Specimen: peripheral blood. Receptors originate from a young man with COVID-19, enrolled during active disease.

The sample holds a few counts of this clone. The rearrangement joins TRBV5-8 to TRBJ2-2, with 7 bases fitting TRBD1. CDR3 length equals 15 residues. V shed 1 base and J 7 bases; nucleotides not matched to a gene: 7. Germline V CDR1 and CDR2: SGHTS, YDEGEE. The CDR3 nucleotides read TGTGCCAGCAGCTTGAGGGGACAGTTCTACGGGGAGCTGTTTTTT. Its translation: CASSLRGQFYGELFF. Looking up the rest from reference TRBV5-8 and TRBJ2-2 gives the full variable domain: EAGVTQSPTHLIKTRGQQATLRCSPISGHTSVYWYQQALGLGLQFLLWYDEGEERNRGNFPPRFSGRQFPNYSSELNVNALELEDSALYLCASSLRGQFYGELFFGEGSRLTVL.

The J gene is TRBJ1-4, the V gene TRBV19, with 8 bases fitting TRBD1. J gave up 4 bases and V 4 bases, and 2 bases lay outside the gene matches. From germline, CDR1 is LNHDA and CDR2 SQIVND (reference sequence). This CDR3 comprises 14 residues. The CDR3 sequence is CASSRTGINEKLFF. CDR3 nucleotides: TGTGCCAGTAGTAGGACAGGGATTAATGAAAAACTGTTTTTT.

This chain connects TRBV19 to TRBJ1-2; the match to TRBD1 covers 7 bases. The V and J ends lost 8 bases and 5 bases, in that order; junction bases with no gene match: 8. The CDR3 is 13 residues long. Germline V gene lookup returns CDR1 LNHDA and CDR2 SQIVND (reference sequence). CDR3 in DNA: TGTGCCAGTGACGGACAGGAGGAGTATGGCTACACCTTC. Its translation: CASDGQEEYGYTF.

This clone showed up just a few times. This CDR3 is CASSLTGTLEAFF. DNA for the CDR3: TGCGCCAGCAGCTTGACAGGGACACTTGAAGCTTTCTTT. The gene calls are TRBV5-1 and TRBJ1-1; D may be TRBD1 (6 bases). This CDR3 is 13 amino acids long. The germline CDR1 and CDR2 sequences are SGHRS and YFSETQ. Between the trimmed V and J ends, which lost 1 base and 7 bases, there was a span of 11 bases.

This clone was counted a single time. The rearrangement joins TRBV4-1 to TRBJ2-3; weak D call: TRBD1 (5 bases). Germline V gives CDR1 MGHRA, CDR2 YSYEKL. CDR3 length: 16 residues. Trimming removed 7 bases from V and 0 bases from J, with 17 bases in between. The CDR3 bases are TGCGCCAGCACCCGCGAAGGGGCGGTAAGCACAGATACGCAGTATTTT. Its translation is CASTREGAVSTDTQYF.

This chain joins TRBV6-5 and TRBJ1-6; D perhaps matches TRBD1 (5 bases). CDR1 and CDR2 (germline): MNHEY, SVGAGI. The CDR3 runs 16 residues. The V end was cut by 0 bases, the J end by 9 bases, with 15 bases between. The CDR3: CASSYSGGAGGSPLHF. CDR3 in DNA: TGTGCCAGCAGTTACTCGGGCGGGGCCGGGGGTTCACCCCTCCACTTT.

V is TRBV18 and J is TRBJ2-3, with D possibly matching TRBD1 (6 bases). Germline values: CDR1 KGHSH, CDR2 LQKENI. The CDR3 contains 16 residues. V was clipped by 3 bases and J by 0 bases, with 13 bases between them. DNA for the CDR3: TGTGCCAGCTCACCCCCGACAGGACGCAGCACAGATACGCAGTATTTT. This encodes CASSPPTGRSTDTQYF.

This rearrangement joins TRBV30 to TRBJ2-2, with TRBD1 as a possible D gene (5 bases). The CDR3 totals 15 residues. Trimming removed 1 base from V and 8 bases from J, with 17 bases in between. CDR1 and CDR2 (germline): GTSNPN, SVGIG (reference sequence). CDR3 amino acids: CAWSGGRVTVGELFF. The CDR3 bases are TGTGCCTGGAGTGGGGGCAGGGTGACAGTGGGGGAGCTGTTTTTT.

The rearrangement links TRBV2 to TRBJ2-7; 11 nucleotides match TRBD1. This CDR3 has 14 residues. The V gene end was trimmed by 8 bases and the J gene end by 6 bases; junction bases not matched to a gene: 9. Per germline, CDR1 SNHLY and CDR2 FYNNEI. The chain's CDR3 is CASVRDRGFSEQYF. DNA of the CDR3: TGTGCCAGCGTCCGGGACAGGGGGTTCTCCGAGCAGTACTTC.

At least ten counts were recorded for this clone. Different DNA sequences within this sample yield the same CDR3. CDR3 in amino acids: CASSYSRGDTEAFF. CDR3 nucleotides: TGTGCCAGCAGTTACTCGCGGGGGGACACTGAAGCTTTCTTT. The chain joins TRBV6-5 to TRBJ1-1, with a weak D call TRBD1 (5 bases). This CDR3 has 14 residues. CDR1 and CDR2 (germline): MNHEY, SVGAGI. Trimming removed 0 bases from V and 3 bases from J, with 8 bases in between.

The gene calls are TRBV3-1 (or the pseudogene TRBV3-2) and TRBJ2-3; 8 positions agree with TRBD2. This CDR3 has 16 amino acids. The V and J ends lost 6 bases and 1 base, in that order; junction bases with no gene match: 9. Germline lookup yields CDR1 LGHDT and CDR2 YNNKEL (reference sequence). The CDR3 DNA reads TGTGCCAGCAGTCAATCACCGGGGGGGGGCACAGATACGCAGTATTTT. Residues: CASSQSPGGGTDTQYF.

The chain links TRBV25-1 to TRBJ1-6; 12 bases match TRBD1. Germline V gene sequence: CDR1 MGHDK, CDR2 SYGVNS. The CDR3 has 16 residues. V lost 5 bases to trimming and J lost 14 bases; unmatched junction nucleotides: 13. CDR3 in DNA: TGTGCCAGCAGTCAACCGGGACAGGGGGCGGGAGGGGCCCTCCACTTT. This encodes CASSQPGQGAGGALHF.

V usage is TRBV9 and J usage is TRBJ2-2, with 11 bases lining up with TRBD2. V lost 1 base and J lost 3; bases outside the gene matches: 8. This CDR3 region has 18 residues. The V gene's germline CDR1 is SGDLS and CDR2 YYNGEE. The CDR3 loop reads CASSVSIAGGRDTGELFF. DNA of the CDR3: TGTGCCAGCAGCGTATCGATAGCGGGAGGGCGGGACACCGGGGAGCTGTTTTTT.

This clone is termed medium-sized (0.01 to 0.1%). The V gene is TRBV7-9, the J gene TRBJ1-1; D call uncertain. The CDR3 spans 13 residues. The V end lost 5 bases, the J end lost 0 bases, and 7 bases lay between the germline ends. From germline, CDR1 is SEHNR and CDR2 FQNEAQ (reference sequence). The CDR3 nucleotides are TGTGCCAGCAGCCCAAACTTGAACACTGAAGCTTTCTTT. Its translation is CASSPNLNTEAFF.

The rearrangement joins TRBV28 to TRBJ2-6, with D unclear. Per the germline V gene, CDR1 is MDHEN and CDR2 is SYDVKM. Trimming pared 1 base from V and 4 bases from J, leaving 2 bases between. The CDR3 runs to 13 residues. CDR3: CASSLSGANVLTF. The DNA for the CDR3 is TGTGCCAGCAGTTTATCAGGGGCCAACGTCCTGACTTTC.

The genes are TRBV11-2 and TRBJ1-1, with a weak D call TRBD1 (5 bases). Germline-derived CDR1 and CDR2 are SGHAT and FQNNGV. V lost 3 bases and J 6 bases, leaving 11 bases between the germline ends. There are 13 residues in the CDR3. The CDR3 loop reads CASSFDRYAEAFF. Written as DNA, the CDR3 is TGTGCCAGCAGCTTCGACAGATACGCTGAAGCTTTCTTT.

The chain carries TRBV6-4 and TRBJ2-3, with a weak D call TRBD2 (5 bases). The CDR3 extends over 10 amino acids. The germline CDR1 and CDR2 sequences are MRHNA and SNTAGT. V gave up 7 bases and J gave up 8 bases, with 7 bases separating them. CDR3 protein: CASKEGTQYF. CDR3 nucleotide sequence: TGTGCCAGCAAAGAGGGTACGCAGTATTTT.

On this clone itself: The sample holds other DNA sequences that translate to the same CDR3. The chain has TRBV4-3 and TRBJ1-2; maybe TRBD1 (5 bases). This CDR3 comprises 13 residues. V was pared by 0 bases and J by 4 bases, with 6 bases between. Per the germline V gene, CDR1 is LGHNA and CDR2 is YSLEER. CDR3 sequence reads: CASSQEGGYGYTF. For the CDR3, the DNA is TGCGCCAGCAGCCAAGAGGGGGGCTATGGCTACACCTTC.

The rearrangement joins TRBV5-1 to TRBJ1-2, with D tentatively TRBD1 (5 bases). Germline CDR1 SGHRS, CDR2 YFSETQ. The CDR3 sequence is 19 residues long. V lost 1 base to trimming and J lost 5 bases, with 27 bases between them. CDR3 in DNA: TGCGCCAGCAGCTTGCGTTCAATCGGGCAGAGGGACTCTCGTTATGGCTACACCTTC. Its translation: CASSLRSIGQRDSRYGYTF.

The gene calls are TRBV10-3 and TRBJ2-3, with 7 nucleotides matching TRBD1. The CDR3 has 15 residues. V was pared by 7 bases and J by 4 bases, with 11 bases of the junction left unmatched. From germline, CDR1 is ENHRY and CDR2 SYGVKD. The CDR3 DNA sequence: TGTGCCATCAACCACAGGGGTGAGGGGGCAGATACGCAGTATTTT. Protein product: CAINHRGEGADTQYF.

The V call is TRBV6-6, the J call TRBJ2-7; the D is unclear. Germline values: CDR1 MNHNY, CDR2 SVGAGI (reference sequence). This CDR3 contains 15 residues. V dropped 6 bases and J dropped 0 bases, with 15 bases sitting between them. For the CDR3, the DNA is TGTGCCAGCAGACCCGCTCAATTGAGCTCCTACGAGCAGTACTTC. Residues: CASRPAQLSSYEQYF.

This chain joins TRBV9 and TRBJ2-5, with 8 positions matching TRBD1. Trimming removed 2 bases from V and 4 bases from J; junction bases left unmatched: 7. The CDR3 is made up of 15 amino acids. Germline CDR1 is SGDLS and CDR2 is YYNGEE. The CDR3 spells CASSVTGDHGETQYF. CDR3 bases: TGTGCCAGCAGCGTGACAGGGGATCATGGAGAGACCCAGTACTTC.

This clone has a single count. The rearrangement uses TRBV6-5 and TRBJ2-3; TRBD2 is a possible D gene (6 bases). V was trimmed by 8 bases and J by 5 bases, leaving 14 bases between them. Germline lookup yields CDR1 MNHEY and CDR2 SVGAGI. The CDR3 spans 13 residues. DNA of the CDR3: TGTGCCAGCGCGGGGCGGGTGTTAGATACGCAGTATTTT. It encodes CASAGRVLDTQYF.

The gene calls are TRBV20-1 and TRBJ2-1; D ambiguous. Deletions cut 3 bases from V and 8 bases from J, with 5 bases between. Germline lookup yields CDR1 DFQATT and CDR2 SNEGSKA (reference sequence). This CDR3 contains 10 residues. CDR3 nucleotide sequence: TGCAGTGCTAGTCATCATGAGCAGTTCTTC. Translated: CSASHHEQFF.

This clone was observed a few times. This chain uses TRBV6-5 with TRBJ1-3; a weak D match, TRBD1 (6 bases). The CDR3 has 15 amino acids. Germline-derived CDR1 and CDR2 are MNHEY and SVGAGI. Trimming took 2 bases from V and 4 from J, leaving 12 bases between them. The CDR3: CASSYPQGSGNTIYF. The CDR3, as DNA: TGTGCCAGCAGTTACCCACAGGGATCCGGAAACACCATATATTTT.

The V call is TRBV28, the J call TRBJ2-7, with D hard to call. CDR3 length equals 15 residues. V was shortened by 7 bases and J by 0 bases, with 16 bases between the two germline ends. Germline CDR1 reads MDHEN; CDR2 reads SYDVKM. The CDR3 coding sequence is TGTGCCAGCAACCCGGGTCGGCGGCTCTCCTACGAGCAGTACTTC. As protein: CASNPGRRLSYEQYF.

The genes are TRBV9 and TRBJ2-1, with 8 bases that match TRBD2. Trimming removed 9 bases from V and 5 bases from J; junction bases left unmatched: 16. CDR1 and CDR2 from the germline V gene are SGDLS and YYNGEE. CDR3 length: 16 amino acids. The CDR3 DNA reads TGTGCCACCTCGGGGGGGGCGAGGGATTCTCACAATGAGCAGTTCTTC. This codes for CATSGGARDSHNEQFF.

This clone was seen a handful of times. V is TRBV7-8 and J is TRBJ1-2; D not certain. The V gene's germline CDR1 is SGHVS and CDR2 FQNEAQ. Trimming removed 6 bases at V and 7 bases at J, with 24 bases between. The CDR3 is made up of 16 amino acids. As DNA, the CDR3 is TGTGCCAGCAGTTTAAGGTTGGACTTTCATAGCCGTGGCTACACCTTC. It encodes CASSLRLDFHSRGYTF.

The CDR3 DNA follows: TGCAGCGTTGGGGGGGACCGGGTGCGAAACACTGAAGCTTTCTTT. Translated, it gives CSVGGDRVRNTEAFF. The chain combines TRBV29-1 with TRBJ1-1, with D possibly matching TRBD1 (5 bases). The CDR3 is 15 amino acids. CDR1 and CDR2 from the germline V gene are SQVTM and ANQGSEA. V lost 4 bases, J lost 2 bases, and 17 bases lay in between.

The genes are TRBV10-3 and TRBJ1-4; TRBD1 aligns across 8 bases. Germline CDR1 ENHRY, CDR2 SYGVKD. Germline trimming cut 0 bases from V and 11 bases from J; bases unmatched to any gene: 8. The CDR3 runs 15 residues. Here the CDR3 reads CAISESGQGISKLFF. CDR3 DNA: TGTGCCATCAGTGAGTCCGGACAGGGAATTTCCAAACTGTTTTTT.

This sequence joins TRBV28 and TRBJ2-7, with D maybe TRBD1 (6 bases). Germline CDR1 is MDHEN and CDR2 is SYDVKM. This CDR3 is built from 17 residues. The V end was cut by 7 bases, the J end by 3 bases, with 25 bases between. In DNA form, the CDR3 reads TGTGCCAGCACCCCACTGCCCCCGGGACACCGGGACTACGAGCAGTACTTC. Amino acids: CASTPLPPGHRDYEQYF.